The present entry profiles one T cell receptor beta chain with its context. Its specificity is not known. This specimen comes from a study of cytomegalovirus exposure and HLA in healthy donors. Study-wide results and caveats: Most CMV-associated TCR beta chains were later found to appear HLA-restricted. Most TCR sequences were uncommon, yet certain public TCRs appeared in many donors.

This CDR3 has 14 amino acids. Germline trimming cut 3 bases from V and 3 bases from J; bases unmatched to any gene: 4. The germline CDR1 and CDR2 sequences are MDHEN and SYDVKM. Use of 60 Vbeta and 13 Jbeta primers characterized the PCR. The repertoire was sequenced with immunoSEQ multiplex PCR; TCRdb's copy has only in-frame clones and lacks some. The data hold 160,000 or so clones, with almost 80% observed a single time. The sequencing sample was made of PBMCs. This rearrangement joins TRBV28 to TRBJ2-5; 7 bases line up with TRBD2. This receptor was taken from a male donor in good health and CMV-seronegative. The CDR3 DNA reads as TGTGCCAGCAGTTTCCTGGGAGGGGAAGAGACCCAGTACTTC. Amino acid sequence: CASSFLGGEETQYF.